This TCR beta chain was documented in a study of OX40 agonist ivuxolimab in advanced cancers. Study-wide background: Patients achieving partial responses numbered three: one hepatocellular carcinoma case and two cutaneous melanoma cases.

The CDR3 is made up of 13 amino acids. V was clipped by 3 bases and J by 2 bases, with 7 bases between them. Germline V lookup: CDR1 MDHEN, CDR2 SYDVKM. As regards this clone: Its target is not known.

Study-wide results and limits: Mean expanded clone counts were higher in CD8+ than CD4+ T cells. At 0.1 to 3.0 mg/kg and by week 6, CD4+ and CD8+ T cells in the blood had expanded clonally. Low levels of normalized T-cell clonal expansion also appeared in some nonresponders.

The repertoire was sequenced with immunoSEQ multiplex PCR; TCRdb's copy has only in-frame clones and lacks some. The table has roughly 80,000 clones, 90% seen once. The V call is TRBV28, the J call TRBJ2-5; D uncertain. The specimen comprised CD4+ or CD8+ T cells sorted from blood, sampled in a trial of the OX40 agonist ivuxolimab. The sequence came from an adult with an advanced solid tumor such as melanoma, head and neck, liver or kidney cancer. CDR3 nucleotide sequence: TGTGCCAGCAGTTTCCTCAGTCAAGAGACCCAGTACTTC. It specifies CASSFLSQETQYF.